This entry describes one T cell receptor (beta chain). Its antigen is as yet unknown. This entry belongs to a study of T cell responses to AZD1222 COVID-19 vaccine. Study-wide results and caveats: Spike as a whole was targeted by vaccine-associated CD4 TCRs, dominant at 160-218 and 743-854.

Libraries were prepared by immunoSEQ multiplex PCR; TCRdb keeps only in-frame clonotypes and omits some of them. The sample lists some 150,000 clones; around 90% were seen once. Germline values: CDR1 SGHTA, CDR2 FQGNSA. V gave up 5 bases and J gave up 0 bases, with 11 bases separating them. The CDR3 is 15 amino acids. The TCR was taken from an adult in good health. The sequencing used peripheral blood, collected on day 0 of AZD1222 vaccination. The chain combines TRBV7-2 with TRBJ2-1; tentative D call: TRBD2 (6 bases). The CDR3 here is CASSVLASSYNEQFF. CDR3 DNA: TGTGCCAGCAGCGTTCTAGCGAGCTCCTACAATGAGCAGTTCTTC.